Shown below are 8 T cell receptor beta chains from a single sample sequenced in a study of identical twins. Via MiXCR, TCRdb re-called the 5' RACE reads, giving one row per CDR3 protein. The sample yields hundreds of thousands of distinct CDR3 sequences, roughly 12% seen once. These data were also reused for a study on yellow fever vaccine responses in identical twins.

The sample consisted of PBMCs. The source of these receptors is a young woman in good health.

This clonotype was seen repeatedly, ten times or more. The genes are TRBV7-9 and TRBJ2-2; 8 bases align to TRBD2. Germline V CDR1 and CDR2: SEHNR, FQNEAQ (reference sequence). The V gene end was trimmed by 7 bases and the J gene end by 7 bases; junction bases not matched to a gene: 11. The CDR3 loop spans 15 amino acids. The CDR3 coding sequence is TGTGCCAGCACCTTTGGACTAGCCGGCGGCGGGGAGCTGTTTTTT. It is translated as CASTFGLAGGGELFF.

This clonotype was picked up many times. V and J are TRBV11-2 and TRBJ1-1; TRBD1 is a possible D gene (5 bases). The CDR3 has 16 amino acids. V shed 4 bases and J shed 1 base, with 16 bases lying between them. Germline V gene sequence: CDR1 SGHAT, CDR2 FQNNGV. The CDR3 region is CASSSRTLRGNTEAFF. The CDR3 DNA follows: TGTGCCAGCAGCTCCCGGACACTCCGGGGGAACACTGAAGCTTTCTTT.

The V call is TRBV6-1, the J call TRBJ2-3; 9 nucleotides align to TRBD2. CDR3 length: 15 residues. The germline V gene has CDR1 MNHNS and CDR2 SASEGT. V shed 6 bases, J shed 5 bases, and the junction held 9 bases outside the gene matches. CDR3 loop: CASSAAGGAGDTQYF. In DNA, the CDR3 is TGTGCCAGCAGCGCCGCGGGGGGGGCGGGAGATACGCAGTATTTT.

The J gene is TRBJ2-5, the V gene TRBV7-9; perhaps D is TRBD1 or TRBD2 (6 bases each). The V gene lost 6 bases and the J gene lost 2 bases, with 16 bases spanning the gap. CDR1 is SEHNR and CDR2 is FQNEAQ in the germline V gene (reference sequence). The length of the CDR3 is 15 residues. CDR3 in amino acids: CASSPFGGNQETQYF. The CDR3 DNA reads TGTGCCAGCAGTCCCTTCGGGGGCAATCAAGAGACCCAGTACTTC.

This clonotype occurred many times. This CDR3 is CSAARGGTEAFF. CDR3 bases: TGCAGTGCTGCCCGTGGTGGCACTGAAGCTTTCTTT. The chain carries TRBV20-1 and TRBJ1-1; no reliable D call. Germline CDR1 reads DFQATT; CDR2 reads SNEGSKA (reference sequence). V was cut by 5 bases and J by 4 bases, with 11 bases left in between. The CDR3 extends over 12 amino acids.

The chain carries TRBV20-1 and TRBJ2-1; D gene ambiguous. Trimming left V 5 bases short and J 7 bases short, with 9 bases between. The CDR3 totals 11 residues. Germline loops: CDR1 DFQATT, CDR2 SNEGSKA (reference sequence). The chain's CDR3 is CSAPLGNEQFF. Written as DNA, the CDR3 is TGCAGTGCTCCCCTTGGGAATGAGCAGTTCTTC.

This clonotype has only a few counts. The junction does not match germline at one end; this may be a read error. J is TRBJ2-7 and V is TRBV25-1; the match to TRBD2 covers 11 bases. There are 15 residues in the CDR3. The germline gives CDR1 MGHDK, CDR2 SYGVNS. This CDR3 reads CASSEPGLADPRVNF. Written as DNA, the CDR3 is TGTGCCAGCAGTGAACCGGGACTAGCGGACCCCCGAGTGAACTTC.

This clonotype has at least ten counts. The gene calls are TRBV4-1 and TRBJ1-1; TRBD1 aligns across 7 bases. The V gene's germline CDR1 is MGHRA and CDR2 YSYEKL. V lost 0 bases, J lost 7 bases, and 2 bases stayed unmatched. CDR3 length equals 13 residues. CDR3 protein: CASSQEQGIEAFF. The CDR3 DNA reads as TGCGCCAGCAGCCAAGAACAGGGGATTGAAGCTTTCTTT.